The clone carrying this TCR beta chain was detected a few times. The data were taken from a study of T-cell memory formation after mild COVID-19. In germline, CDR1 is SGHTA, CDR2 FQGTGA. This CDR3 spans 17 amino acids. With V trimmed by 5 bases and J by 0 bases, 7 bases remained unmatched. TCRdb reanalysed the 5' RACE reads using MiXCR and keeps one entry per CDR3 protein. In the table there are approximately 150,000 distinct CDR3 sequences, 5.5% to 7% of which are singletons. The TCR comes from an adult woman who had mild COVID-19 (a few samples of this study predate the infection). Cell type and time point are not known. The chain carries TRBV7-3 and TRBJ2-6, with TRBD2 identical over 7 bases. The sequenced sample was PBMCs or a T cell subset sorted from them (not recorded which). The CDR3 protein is CASSQRGGSSGANVLTF. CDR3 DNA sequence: TGTGCCAGCAGCCAACGCGGGGGATCCTCTGGGGCCAACGTCCTGACTTTC.